This T cell receptor beta chain was identified in a study of shared clonotypes between healthy human individuals. General study results and limits: Some clonotypes were shared by all four sorted-subset donors, while others were not shared. The non-shared ones had lower generation probabilities than the shared ones.

On this clone: As yet, its antigen is unknown.

Repertoires were generated with immunoSEQ multiplex PCR, while TCRdb's copy carries only in-frame clones and drops some. Among about 1.1 million clones listed, roughly 74% were seen once. The donors were all Caucasian adults (living in Nashville, Tennessee). CDR3 length equals 16 residues. Unmatched junction bases numbered 4, after V lost 2 bases and J lost 0 bases. Germline V lookup: CDR1 LGHNA, CDR2 YNFKEQ. This receptor was obtained from a young man in good health. Some clones in this sample may be carry-over from other donors' samples. The V call is TRBV4-2, the J call TRBJ1-1, with 9 bases identical to TRBD1. Material for sequencing was memory CD4+ T cells from PBMCs. The subset is: CD45RA-negative fraction. The CDR3 reads CASSQTGGGMNTEAFF. CDR3 in DNA: TGTGCCAGCAGCCAAACAGGGGGCGGAATGAACACTGAAGCTTTCTTT.